This is a list of T cell receptor beta chains from one sample in a study of T cell repertoires in cytomegalovirus infection. TCRdb itself ran the reads through MiXCR, one entry per CDR3 protein. The sample shows just under 300,000 distinct CDR3 sequences, around 9.1% of them seen only once. The material sequenced was PBMCs. All receptors come from a human donor in good health (CMV status not recorded). Some clones in this sample may be carry-over from other donors' samples. Both conserved end residues are part of each CDR3. The D gene is left open where the match is weak. The listing skips clone size in some rows; elsewhere it reads once, few, many or a size class.

V gene	J gene	D gene	clone size	CDR3 DNA	CDR3 protein
TRBV7-6	TRBJ1-2	TRBD1	many	TGTGCCAGCAGCCGGGACAGGGGGAATGGTGGCTACACCTTC	CASSRDRGNGGYTF
TRBV6-2/TRBV6-3	TRBJ2-5	.	many	TGTGCCAGTTGGAGGGGGAGTCGAGAGACCCAGTACTTC	CASWRGSRETQYF
TRBV7-2	TRBJ2-1	.	many	TGTGCCAGCAGAGACCCCTACAATGAGCAGTTCTTC	CASRDPYNEQFF
TRBV6-5	TRBJ2-1	.	many	TGTGCCAGCAGTTACGGGCAGACAGGATTTGAGCAGTTCTTC	CASSYGQTGFEQFF
TRBV20-1	TRBJ2-1	TRBD2	few	TGCAGTGCTAGAAGGACTAGCGGGGGGATGGGTGAGCAGTTCTTC	CSARRTSGGMGEQFF
TRBV20-1	TRBJ1-1	.	many	TGCAGTGCTAGCCATACAGGGAGGCCCGAAGCTTTCTTT	CSASHTGRPEAFF
TRBV29-1	TRBJ2-5	.	many	TGCAGCGTTGGGTTGCGGGGGCCACAAGAGACCCAGTACTTC	CSVGLRGPQETQYF
TRBV10-2	TRBJ2-7	TRBD2	many	TGCGCCAGCATTCACCCGAGCGGGGGGGCCTACGAGCAGTACTTC	CASIHPSGGAYEQYF
TRBV7-2	TRBJ2-1	.	many	TGTGCCAGCAGCTCGGAGCCGGGTTTAGATGAGCAGTTCTTC	CASSSEPGLDEQFF
TRBV7-2	TRBJ1-5	TRBD1	many	TGTGCCAGCTCCGTCGGAGGGGGCAGTCAGCCCCAGCATTTT	CASSVGGGSQPQHF
TRBV4-2	TRBJ1-2	.	.	TGTGCCAGCAGCCATGCCTTAAGGGGCGCCTTCTATGGCTACACCTTC	CASSHALRGAFYGYTF
TRBV7-2	TRBJ1-2	TRBD1	many	TGTGCCAGCAGCTCCCGGGACAGGGAGTACGGCTACACCTTC	CASSSRDREYGYTF
TRBV20-1	TRBJ2-3	.	few	TGCAGTGCTAGAGGGACGGGATCGGCCACACTCGGAGCAGATACGCAGTATTTT	CSARGTGSATLGADTQYF
TRBV7-8	TRBJ2-3	TRBD2	many	TGTGCCAGCAGCCCTCGACTAGCGGGGGAAATCACAGATACGCAGTATTTT	CASSPRLAGEITDTQYF
TRBV7-9	TRBJ1-2	TRBD1	many	TGTGCCAGCAGCCCAGTATTCAAGACAGGGGAAGATGGCTACACCTTC	CASSPVFKTGEDGYTF
TRBV25-1	TRBJ2-3	.	few	TGTGCCAGCAGTGAATCGGCAGATTACACAGATACGCAGTATTTT	CASSESADYTDTQYF
TRBV20-1	TRBJ1-5	TRBD1	many	TGCAGTGCTAGACTCACAGGGGGGCCCCAGCATTTT	CSARLTGGPQHF
TRBV7-2	TRBJ2-2	.	many	TGTGCCAGCAGCAAGGGAAGGGTTGTCACCGGGGAGCTGTTTTTT	CASSKGRVVTGELFF
TRBV7-7	TRBJ2-3	.	many	TGTGCTAGCAGTCCGTCTTTGGCAGATACGCAGTATTTT	CASSPSLADTQYF
TRBV6-6	TRBJ2-1	.	many	TGTGCCAGCAGTCCCCAAACTGTCTACAATGAGCAGTTCTTC	CASSPQTVYNEQFF
TRBV11-2	TRBJ2-4	.	few	TGTGCCAGCAGCTCCCAAGCCTCCAGGGGCGAGCCTTTTGGCAAAAACATTCAGTACTTC	CASSSQASRGEPFGKNIQYF
TRBV20-1	TRBJ1-2	.	.	TGCAGTGTTAGAGCGGGATGGGGCTACACCTTC	CSVRAGWGYTF
TRBV28	TRBJ1-6	TRBD1	many	TGTGCCAGCAGTTTATCCCGACAGGGGGCAAGCTATAATTCACCCCTCCACTTT	CASSLSRQGASYNSPLHF
TRBV27	TRBJ1-1	TRBD1	few	TGTGCCAGCAGTCCCCTAAGACAGGGGGGCACTGAAGCTTTCTTT	CASSPLRQGGTEAFF
TRBV2	TRBJ1-1	.	.	TGTGCCAGCAGTGAACCCAGGGACTCAAAGAACACTGAAGCTTTCTTT	CASSEPRDSKNTEAFF
TRBV11-2	TRBJ1-1	.	many	TGTGCCAGCAGCTTAGAGCTGGCCACTGAAGCTTTCTTT	CASSLELATEAFF
TRBV20-1	TRBJ1-1	.	.	TGCAGTGCTAGAGACGGCGGGCGGGGCCTGAACACTGAAGCTTTCTTT	CSARDGGRGLNTEAFF
TRBV20-1	TRBJ2-5	.	.	TGCAGTGCCCACTACAGGGCCCAGGAGACCCAGTACTTC	CSAHYRAQETQYF
TRBV20-1	TRBJ2-3	TRBD2	many	TGCAGTGCGGATCGGGGGGGCCGGGGAGATACGCAGTATTTT	CSADRGGRGDTQYF
TRBV20-1	TRBJ1-2	TRBD1	many	TGCAGTGCCGACAGGGGAGGAGGCTACACCTTC	CSADRGGGYTF
TRBV3-1	TRBJ2-3	.	few	TGTGCCAGCAGGGATGGGTGGGGGACTAGCACAGATACGCAGTATTTT	CASRDGWGTSTDTQYF
TRBV20-1	TRBJ2-7	.	.	TGCAGTGCTAGAGTTGGGAGGCAGTACTTC	CSARVGRQYF
TRBV28	TRBJ2-5	.	many	TGTGCCAGCAGCCATGGGGAGACCCAGTACTTC	CASSHGETQYF